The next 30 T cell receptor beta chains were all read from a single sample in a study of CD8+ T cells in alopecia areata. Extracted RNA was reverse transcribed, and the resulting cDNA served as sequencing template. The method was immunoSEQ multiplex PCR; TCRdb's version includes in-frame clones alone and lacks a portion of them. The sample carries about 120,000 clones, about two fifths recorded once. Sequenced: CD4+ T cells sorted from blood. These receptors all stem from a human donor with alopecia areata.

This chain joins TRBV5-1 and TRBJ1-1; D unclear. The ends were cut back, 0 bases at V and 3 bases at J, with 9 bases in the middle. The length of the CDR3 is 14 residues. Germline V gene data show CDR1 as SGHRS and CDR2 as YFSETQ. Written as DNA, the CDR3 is TGCGCCAGCAGCTTGGACAGTGAGGACACTGAAGCTTTCTTT. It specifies CASSLDSEDTEAFF.

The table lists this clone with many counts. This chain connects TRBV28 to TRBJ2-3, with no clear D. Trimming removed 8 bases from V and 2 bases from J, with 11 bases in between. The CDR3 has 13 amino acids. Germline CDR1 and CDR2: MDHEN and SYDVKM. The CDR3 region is CASSRIYTDTQYF. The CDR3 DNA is TGTGCCAGCTCTCGGATTTACACAGATACGCAGTATTTT.

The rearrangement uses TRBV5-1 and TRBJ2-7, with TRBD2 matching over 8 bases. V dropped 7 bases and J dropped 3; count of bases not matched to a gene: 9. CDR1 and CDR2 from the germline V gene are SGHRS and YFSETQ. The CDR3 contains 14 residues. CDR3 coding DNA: TGCGCCAGCGCCTTAGCGGGACCCTTCTACGAGCAGTACTTC. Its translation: CASALAGPFYEQYF.

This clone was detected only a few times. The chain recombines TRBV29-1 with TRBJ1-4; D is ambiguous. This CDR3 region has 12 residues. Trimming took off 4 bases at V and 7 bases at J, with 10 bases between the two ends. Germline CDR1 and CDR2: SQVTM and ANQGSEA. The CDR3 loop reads CSVAPRSEKLFF. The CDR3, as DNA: TGCAGCGTTGCTCCGCGTTCTGAAAAACTGTTTTTT.

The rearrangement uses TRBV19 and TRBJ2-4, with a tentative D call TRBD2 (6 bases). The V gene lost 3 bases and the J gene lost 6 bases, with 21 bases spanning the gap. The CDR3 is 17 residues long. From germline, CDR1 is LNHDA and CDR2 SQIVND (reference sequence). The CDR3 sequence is CASSIWSGSGSPNIQYF. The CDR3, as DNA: TGTGCCAGTAGTATTTGGTCCGGGAGTGGGAGCCCAAACATTCAGTACTTC.

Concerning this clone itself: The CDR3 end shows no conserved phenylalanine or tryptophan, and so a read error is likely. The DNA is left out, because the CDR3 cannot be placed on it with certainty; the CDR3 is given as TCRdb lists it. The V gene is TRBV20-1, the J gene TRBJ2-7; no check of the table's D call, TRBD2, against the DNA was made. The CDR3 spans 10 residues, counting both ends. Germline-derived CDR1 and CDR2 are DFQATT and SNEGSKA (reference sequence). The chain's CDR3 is CSASSVGLAI.

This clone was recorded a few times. CDR3 nucleotides: TGTGCCAGCAGTCGGGGGAGCACAGATACGCAGTATTTT. This encodes CASSRGSTDTQYF. The V gene is TRBV7-3, the J gene TRBJ2-3, with D possibly being TRBD2 (6 bases). Trimming left V 6 bases short and J 0 bases short, with 7 bases between. Germline V gene data show CDR1 as SGHTA and CDR2 as FQGTGA. This CDR3 has 13 residues.

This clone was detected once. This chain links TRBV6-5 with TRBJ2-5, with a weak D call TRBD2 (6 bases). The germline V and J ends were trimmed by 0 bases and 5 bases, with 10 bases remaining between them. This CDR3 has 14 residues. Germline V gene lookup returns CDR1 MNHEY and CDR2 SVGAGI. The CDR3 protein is CASSYSGGAETQYF. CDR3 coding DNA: TGTGCCAGCAGTTACTCAGGAGGGGCGGAGACCCAGTACTTC.

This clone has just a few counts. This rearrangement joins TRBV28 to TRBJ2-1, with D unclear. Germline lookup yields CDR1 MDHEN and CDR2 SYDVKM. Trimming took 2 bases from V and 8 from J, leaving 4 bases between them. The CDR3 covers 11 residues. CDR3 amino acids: CASSLAHEQFF. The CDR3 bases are TGTGCCAGCAGTTTAGCCCATGAGCAGTTCTTC.

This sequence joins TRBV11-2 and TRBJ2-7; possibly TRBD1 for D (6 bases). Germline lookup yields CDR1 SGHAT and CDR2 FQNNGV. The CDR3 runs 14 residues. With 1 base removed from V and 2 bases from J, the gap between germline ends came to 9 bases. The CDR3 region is CASSLVPGAYEQYF. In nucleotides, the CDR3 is TGTGCCAGCAGCTTAGTTCCAGGGGCCTACGAGCAGTACTTC.

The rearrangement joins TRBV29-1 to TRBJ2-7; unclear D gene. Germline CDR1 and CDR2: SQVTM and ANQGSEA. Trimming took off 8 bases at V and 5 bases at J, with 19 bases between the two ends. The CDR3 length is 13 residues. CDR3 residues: CSTRSSLNNEQYF. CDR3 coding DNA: TGCAGCACCCGGTCCAGTCTGAACAACGAGCAGTACTTC.

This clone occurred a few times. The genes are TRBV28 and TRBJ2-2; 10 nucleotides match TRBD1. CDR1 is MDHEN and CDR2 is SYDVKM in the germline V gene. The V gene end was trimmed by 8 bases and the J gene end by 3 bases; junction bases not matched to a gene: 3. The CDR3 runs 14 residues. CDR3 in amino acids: CASFGQGDTGELFF. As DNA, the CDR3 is TGTGCCAGCTTTGGACAGGGGGACACCGGGGAGCTGTTTTTT.

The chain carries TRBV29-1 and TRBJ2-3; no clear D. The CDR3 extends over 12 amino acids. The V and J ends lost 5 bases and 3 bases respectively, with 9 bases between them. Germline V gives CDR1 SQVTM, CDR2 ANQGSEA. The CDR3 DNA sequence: TGCAGCGTTAGTAGGGTAACAGATACGCAGTATTTT. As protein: CSVSRVTDTQYF.

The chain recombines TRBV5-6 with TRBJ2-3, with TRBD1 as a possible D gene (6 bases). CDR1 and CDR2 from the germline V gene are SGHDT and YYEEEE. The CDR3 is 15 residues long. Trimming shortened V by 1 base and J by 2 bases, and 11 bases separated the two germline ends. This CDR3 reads CASSLRGGFTDTQYF. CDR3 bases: TGTGCCAGCAGCTTGAGAGGGGGATTCACAGATACGCAGTATTTT.

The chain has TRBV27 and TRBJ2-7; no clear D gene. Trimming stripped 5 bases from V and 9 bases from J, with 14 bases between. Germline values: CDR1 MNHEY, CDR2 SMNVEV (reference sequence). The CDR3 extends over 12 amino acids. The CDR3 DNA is TGTGCCAGCAGTCCGGGCCCAGTGGTGCAGTACTTC. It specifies CASSPGPVVQYF.

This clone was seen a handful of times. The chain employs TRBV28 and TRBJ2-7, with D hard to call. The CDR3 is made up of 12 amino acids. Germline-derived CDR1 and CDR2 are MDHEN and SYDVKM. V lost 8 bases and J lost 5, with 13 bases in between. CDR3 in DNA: TGTGCCAGCTCCCTTACCAGCGACGAGCAGTACTTC. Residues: CASSLTSDEQYF.

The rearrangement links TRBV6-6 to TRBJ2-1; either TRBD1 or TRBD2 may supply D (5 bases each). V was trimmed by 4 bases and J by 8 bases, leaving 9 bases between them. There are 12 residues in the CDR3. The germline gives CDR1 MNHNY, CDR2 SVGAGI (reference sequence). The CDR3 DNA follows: TGTGCCAGCAGTTCGCAGGGACATGAGCAGTTCTTC. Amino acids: CASSSQGHEQFF.

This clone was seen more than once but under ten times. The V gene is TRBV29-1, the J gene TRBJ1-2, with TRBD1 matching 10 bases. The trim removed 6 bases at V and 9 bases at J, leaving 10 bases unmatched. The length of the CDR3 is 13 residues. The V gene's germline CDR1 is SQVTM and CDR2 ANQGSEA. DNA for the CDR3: TGCAGCGTATATAAGACGACAGGGGGCAGCTACACCTTC. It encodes CSVYKTTGGSYTF.

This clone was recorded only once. CDR3 sequence: CASSSSGGYQETQYF. CDR3 nucleotides: TGTGCCAGCAGTTCTAGCGGGGGCTACCAAGAGACCCAGTACTTC. This chain uses TRBV28 with TRBJ2-5, with 10 positions matching TRBD2. This CDR3 is 15 amino acids long. V lost 4 bases and J lost 0; bases outside the gene matches: 2. CDR1 and CDR2 from the germline V gene are MDHEN and SYDVKM. Variable domain in full (rest from reference TRBV28 and TRBJ2-5): DVKVTQSSRYLVKRTGEKVFLECVQDMDHENMFWYRQDPGLGLRLIYFSYDVKMKEKGDIPEGYSVSREKKERFSLILESASTNQTSMYLCASSSSGGYQETQYFGPGTRLLVL.

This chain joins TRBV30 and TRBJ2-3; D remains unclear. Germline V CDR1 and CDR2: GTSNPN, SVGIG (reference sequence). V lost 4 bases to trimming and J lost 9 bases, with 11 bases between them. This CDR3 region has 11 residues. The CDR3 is CAWTSIDTQYF. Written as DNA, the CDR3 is TGTGCCTGGACGTCGATCGACACGCAGTATTTT.

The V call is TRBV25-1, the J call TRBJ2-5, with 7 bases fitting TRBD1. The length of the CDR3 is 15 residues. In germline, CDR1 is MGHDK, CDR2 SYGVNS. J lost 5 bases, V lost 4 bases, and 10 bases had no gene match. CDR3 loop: CASSVPTGRGETQYF. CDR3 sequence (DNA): TGTGCCAGCAGTGTTCCGACAGGGAGAGGGGAGACCCAGTACTTC. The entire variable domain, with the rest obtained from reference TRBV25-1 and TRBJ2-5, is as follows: EADIYQTPRYLVIGTGKKITLECSQTMGHDKMYWYQQDPGMELHLIHYSYGVNSTEKGDLSSESTVSRIRTEHFPLTLESARPSHTSQYLCASSVPTGRGETQYFGPGTRLLVL.

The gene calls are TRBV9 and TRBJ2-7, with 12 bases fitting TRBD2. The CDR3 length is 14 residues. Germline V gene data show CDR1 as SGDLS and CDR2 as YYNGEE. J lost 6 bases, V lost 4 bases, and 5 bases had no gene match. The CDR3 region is CASSPSGGAAEQYF. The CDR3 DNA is TGTGCCAGCAGCCCTAGCGGGGGGGCGGCCGAGCAGTACTTC.

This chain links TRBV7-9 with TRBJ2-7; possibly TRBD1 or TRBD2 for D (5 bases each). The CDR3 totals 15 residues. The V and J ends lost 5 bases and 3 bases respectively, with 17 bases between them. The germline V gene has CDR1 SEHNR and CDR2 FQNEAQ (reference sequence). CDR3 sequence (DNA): TGTGCCAGCAGCCCATCCGGGGCAGGGTTCTACGAGCAGTACTTC. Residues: CASSPSGAGFYEQYF.

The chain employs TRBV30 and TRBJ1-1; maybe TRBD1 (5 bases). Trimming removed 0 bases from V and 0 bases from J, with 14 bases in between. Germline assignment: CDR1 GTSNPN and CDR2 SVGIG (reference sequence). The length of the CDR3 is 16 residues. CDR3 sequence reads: CAWSVRGGGVNTEAFF. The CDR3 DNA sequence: TGTGCCTGGAGTGTTCGTGGTGGGGGGGTGAACACTGAAGCTTTCTTT. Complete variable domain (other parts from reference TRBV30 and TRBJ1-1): SQTIHQWPATLVQPVGSPLSLECTVEGTSNPNLYWYRQAAGRGLQLLFYSVGIGQISSEVPQNLSASRPQDRQFILSSKKLLLSDSGFYLCAWSVRGGGVNTEAFFGQGTRLTVV.

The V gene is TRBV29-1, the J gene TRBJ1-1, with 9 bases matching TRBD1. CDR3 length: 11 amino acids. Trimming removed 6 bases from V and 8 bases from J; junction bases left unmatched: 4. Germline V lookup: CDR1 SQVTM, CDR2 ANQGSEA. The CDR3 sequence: CSVKGQGEAFF. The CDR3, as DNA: TGCAGCGTGAAGGGACAGGGAGAAGCTTTCTTT. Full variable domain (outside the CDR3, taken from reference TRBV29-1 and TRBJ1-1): SAVISQKPSRDICQRGTSLTIQCQVDSQVTMMFWYRQQPGQSLTLIATANQGSEATYESGFVIDKFPISRPNLTFSTLTVSNMSPEDSSIYLCSVKGQGEAFFGQGTRLTVV.

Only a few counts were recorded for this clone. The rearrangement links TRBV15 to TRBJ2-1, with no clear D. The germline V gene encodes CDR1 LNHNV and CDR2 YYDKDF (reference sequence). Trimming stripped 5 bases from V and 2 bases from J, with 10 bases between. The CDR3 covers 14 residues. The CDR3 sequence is CATSLLYTYNEQFF. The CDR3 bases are TGTGCCACCAGCCTCCTCTATACCTACAATGAGCAGTTCTTC. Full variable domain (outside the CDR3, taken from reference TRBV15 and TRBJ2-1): DAMVIQNPRYQVTQFGKPVTLSCSQTLNHNVMYWYQQKSSQAPKLLFHYYDKDFNNEADTPDNFQSRRPNTSFCFLDIRSPGLGDTAMYLCATSLLYTYNEQFFGPGTRLTVL.

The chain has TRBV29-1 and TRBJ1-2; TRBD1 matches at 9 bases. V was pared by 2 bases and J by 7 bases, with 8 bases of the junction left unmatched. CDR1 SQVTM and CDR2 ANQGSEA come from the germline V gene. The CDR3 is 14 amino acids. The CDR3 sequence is CSVETLQGATGYTF. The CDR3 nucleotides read TGCAGCGTTGAAACATTACAGGGGGCTACTGGCTACACCTTC.

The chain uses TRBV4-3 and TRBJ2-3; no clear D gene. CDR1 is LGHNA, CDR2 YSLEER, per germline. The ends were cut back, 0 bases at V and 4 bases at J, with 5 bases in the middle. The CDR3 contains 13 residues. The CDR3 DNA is TGCGCCAGCAGCCAAGATAAAGCAGATACGCAGTATTTT. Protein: CASSQDKADTQYF.

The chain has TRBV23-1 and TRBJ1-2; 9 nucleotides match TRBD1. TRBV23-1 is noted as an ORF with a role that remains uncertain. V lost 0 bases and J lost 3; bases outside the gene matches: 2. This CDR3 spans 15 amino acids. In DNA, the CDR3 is TGCGCCAGCAGTCAATCACGGACAGGGGACTATGGCTACACCTTC. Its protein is CASSQSRTGDYGYTF.

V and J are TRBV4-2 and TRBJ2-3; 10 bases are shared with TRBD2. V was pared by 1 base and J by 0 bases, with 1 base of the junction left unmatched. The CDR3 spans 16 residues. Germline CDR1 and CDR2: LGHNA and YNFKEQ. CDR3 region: CASSQVAGGSTDTQYF. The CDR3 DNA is TGTGCCAGCAGCCAAGTAGCGGGGGGCAGCACAGATACGCAGTATTTT.